This T cell receptor beta chain was found in a study of Ad26.COV2.S vaccination and SARS-CoV-2 variants. Regarding the study as a whole: Spike-specific CD8+ and CD4+ T cell responses reportedly showed substantial breadth after vaccination. Responses of T cells in total may have been underestimated by the TCR breadth and depth analyses. Placebo recipients had lower spike-specific TCR breadth than vaccine recipients. Recipients of vaccine and of placebo showed similar breadth of their non-spike TCR repertoires.

With respect to this clone: Its specificity is unknown.

Sequencing used immunoSEQ multiplex PCR; TCRdb keeps in-frame clones, though not all of them. The table records 97,000 or so clones, around 80% of them present only once. This CDR3 region has 13 residues. Trimming shortened V by 3 bases and J by 4 bases, and 9 bases separated the two germline ends. CDR1 is SGHAT and CDR2 is FQNNGV in the germline V gene. This sample comprised peripheral blood, obtained after recovery from COVID-19. The clonotype originates from a human donor who had recovered from COVID-19. The rearrangement joins TRBV11-2 to TRBJ1-1, with D unclear. The CDR3 DNA reads TGTGCCAGCAGCTTTGGGGAGGGCACTGAAGCTTTCTTT. Residues: CASSFGEGTEAFF.